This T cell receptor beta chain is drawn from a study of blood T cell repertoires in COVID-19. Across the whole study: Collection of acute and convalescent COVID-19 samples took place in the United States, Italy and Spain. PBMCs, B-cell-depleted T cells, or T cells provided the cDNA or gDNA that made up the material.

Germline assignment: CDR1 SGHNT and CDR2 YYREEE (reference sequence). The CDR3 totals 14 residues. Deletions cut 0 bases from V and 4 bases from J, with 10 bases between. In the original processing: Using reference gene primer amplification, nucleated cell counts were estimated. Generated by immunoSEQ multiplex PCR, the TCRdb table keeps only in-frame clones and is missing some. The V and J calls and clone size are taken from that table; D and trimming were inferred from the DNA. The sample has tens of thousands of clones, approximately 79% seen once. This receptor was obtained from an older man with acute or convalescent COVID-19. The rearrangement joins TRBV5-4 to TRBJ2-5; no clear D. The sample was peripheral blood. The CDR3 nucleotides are TGTGCCAGCAGCTTGGTTCAGTTCCCAGAGACCCAGTACTTC. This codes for CASSLVQFPETQYF. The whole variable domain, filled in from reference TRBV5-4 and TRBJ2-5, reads ETGVTQSPTHLIKTRGQQVTLRCSSQSGHNTVSWYQQALGQGPQFIFQYYREEENGRGNFPPRFSGLQFPNYSSELNVNALELDDSALYLCASSLVQFPETQYFGPGTRLLVL.